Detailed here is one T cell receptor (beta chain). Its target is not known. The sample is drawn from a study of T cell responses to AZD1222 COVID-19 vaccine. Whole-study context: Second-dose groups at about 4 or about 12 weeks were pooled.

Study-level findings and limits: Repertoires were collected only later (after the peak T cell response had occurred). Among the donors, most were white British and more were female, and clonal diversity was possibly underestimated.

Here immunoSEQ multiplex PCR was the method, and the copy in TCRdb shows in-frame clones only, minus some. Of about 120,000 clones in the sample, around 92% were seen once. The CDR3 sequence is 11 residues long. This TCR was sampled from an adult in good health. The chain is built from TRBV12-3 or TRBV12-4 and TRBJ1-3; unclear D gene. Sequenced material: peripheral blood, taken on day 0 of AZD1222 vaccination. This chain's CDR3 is CAARAGNTIYF. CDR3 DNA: TGTGCAGCCCGTGCGGGAAACACCATATATTTT.